This TCR beta chain came from a study of Ad26.COV2.S vaccination and SARS-CoV-2 variants. Study details: The vaccine Ad26.COV2.S was put into the muscle once, or twice with 56 days between. Whole-study results and caveats: Recipients given vaccine exceeded placebo recipients in spike-specific TCR breadth. Using TCR breadth and depth analyses may have led to underestimated total T cell responses.

CDR1 is SGHRS and CDR2 is YFSETQ in the germline V gene. This CDR3 has 15 residues. After removal of 0 bases from V and 2 bases from J, the junction contained 5 bases not matched to a gene. As to treatment: 19 received Ad26.COV2.S at low or high dose, single or two shots; 5 received placebo; per-sample allocation not given. On day 63 after the first injection, vaccine and placebo recipients gave samples. The donor's status was that of an adult aged 18-55 years in Boston. TCRdb keeps only in-frame clones here, not all; method: immunoSEQ multiplex PCR. Here the sample spans fewer than 400,000 clones, roughly nine tenths being singletons. Comment on this clone: No antigen is known for it.

This clonotype was obtained from a person aged 18-60 years who received the Ad26.COV2.S COVID-19 vaccine or a placebo. The chain uses TRBV5-1 and TRBJ2-7; 7 bases fit TRBD1. The material sequenced was peripheral blood, taken in a trial of Ad26.COV2.S vaccine versus placebo. The CDR3 region has the DNA TGCGCCAGCAGCTTGGAAGGACAGGCGGCCTACGAGCAGTACTTC. It is translated as CASSLEGQAAYEQYF.